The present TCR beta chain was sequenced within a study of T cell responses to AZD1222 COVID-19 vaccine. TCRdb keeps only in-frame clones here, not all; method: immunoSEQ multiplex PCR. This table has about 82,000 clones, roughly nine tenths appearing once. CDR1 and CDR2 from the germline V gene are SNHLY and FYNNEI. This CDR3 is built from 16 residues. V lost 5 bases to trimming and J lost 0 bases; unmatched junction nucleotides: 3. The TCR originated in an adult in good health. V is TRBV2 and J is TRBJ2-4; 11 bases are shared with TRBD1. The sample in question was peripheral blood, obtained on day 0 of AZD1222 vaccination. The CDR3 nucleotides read TGTGCCAGCAGTCGGGACAGGGGGATAGCCAAAAACATTCAGTACTTC. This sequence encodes CASSRDRGIAKNIQYF.